The 18 T cell receptor beta chains listed next were all sequenced from one sample in a study of blood T cell repertoires in COVID-19. The method was immunoSEQ multiplex PCR; TCRdb's version includes in-frame clones alone and lacks a portion of them. The sample shows approximately 210,000 clones, less than 85% of them seen only once. The specimen was peripheral blood. These receptors came from a woman of 80 years or more with acute or convalescent COVID-19.

The chain employs TRBV3-1 (or the pseudogene TRBV3-2) and TRBJ1-1; D gene unclear. Germline V gives CDR1 LGHDT, CDR2 YNNKEL (reference sequence). The CDR3 is 14 residues long. V was cut by 4 bases and J by 5 bases, with 14 bases left in between. The DNA for the CDR3 is TGTGCCAGCAGCCCAACCGACAAATTGACTGAAGCTTTCTTT. This translates into CASSPTDKLTEAFF.

The chain carries TRBV7-3 and TRBJ1-1, with D possibly TRBD1 on 5 matching bases. V was clipped by 5 bases and J by 0 bases, with 7 bases between them. Looked up from germline, CDR1 is SGHTA and CDR2 is FQGTGA. This CDR3 is built from 13 residues. CDR3 in amino acids: CASSRTLNTEAFF. The CDR3 nucleotides read TGTGCCAGCAGCAGGACACTGAACACTGAAGCTTTCTTT.

The rearrangement joins TRBV11-3 to TRBJ2-1; D is possibly TRBD2 (5 bases). The CDR3 runs to 11 residues. The germline V and J ends were trimmed by 5 bases and 14 bases, with 13 bases remaining between them. Per germline, CDR1 SGHNT and CDR2 YENEEA. CDR3 in amino acids: CASSRTDKEFF. The DNA of the CDR3 is TGTGCCAGCAGCCGGACTGATAAGGAGTTCTTC.

V and J are TRBV6-5 and TRBJ1-2; TRBD1 is a possible D gene (6 bases). CDR1 is MNHEY, CDR2 SVGAGI, per germline. The ends were cut back, 6 bases at V and 10 bases at J, with 24 bases in the middle. There are 15 residues in the CDR3. CDR3 region: CASSYDPGETRSYTF. In DNA, the CDR3 is TGTGCCAGCAGCTATGATCCAGGGGAGACACGATCCTACACCTTC.

V and J are TRBV7-8 and TRBJ1-5, with 9 bases fitting TRBD1. V shed 1 base and J 1 base; nucleotides not matched to a gene: 5. The CDR3 extends over 17 amino acids. Germline lookup yields CDR1 SGHVS and CDR2 FQNEAQ. CDR3 sequence: CASSLGGTGRSNQPQHF. The DNA for the CDR3 is TGTGCCAGCAGCTTAGGAGGGACAGGGCGGAGCAATCAGCCCCAGCATTTT.

This rearrangement joins TRBV3-1 (or the pseudogene TRBV3-2) to TRBJ1-3, with D hard to call. Germline CDR1 is LGHDT and CDR2 is YNNKEL (reference sequence). Between the trimmed V and J ends, which lost 4 bases and 4 bases, there was a span of 11 bases. The CDR3 has 14 amino acids. The CDR3 here is CASSRRGEGNTIYF. In DNA form, the CDR3 reads TGTGCCAGCAGCCGCCGCGGAGAAGGAAACACCATATATTTT.

This rearrangement joins TRBV5-1 to TRBJ2-3; 10 bases are shared with TRBD2. This CDR3 contains 15 residues. Germline loops: CDR1 SGHRS, CDR2 YFSETQ. V lost 3 bases, J lost 3 bases, and 4 bases stayed unmatched. CDR3 loop: CASSSLAGETDTQYF. Written as DNA, the CDR3 is TGCGCCAGCAGCTCCCTAGCGGGGGAGACAGATACGCAGTATTTT. Combining the CDR3 with reference TRBV5-1 and TRBJ2-3 gives the whole variable domain KAGVTQTPRYLIKTRGQQVTLSCSPISGHRSVSWYQQTPGQGLQFLFEYFSETQRNKGNFPGRFSGRQFSNSRSEMNVSTLELGDSALYLCASSSLAGETDTQYFGPGTRLTVL.

The chain joins TRBV30 to TRBJ1-4; TRBD1 might be the D (5 bases). The CDR3 is made up of 16 amino acids. The ends were cut back, 0 bases at V and 6 bases at J, with 17 bases in the middle. Germline V lookup: CDR1 GTSNPN, CDR2 SVGIG (reference sequence). The DNA of the CDR3 is TGTGCCTGGAGTGTACTTCGGGGGAGGGTGTATGAAAAACTGTTTTTT. It is translated as CAWSVLRGRVYEKLFF.

This chain links TRBV11-1 with TRBJ2-7; D is possibly TRBD1 (6 bases). The germline V and J ends were trimmed by 2 bases and 3 bases, with 8 bases remaining between them. This CDR3 contains 13 residues. Germline CDR1 SGHAT, CDR2 FQDESV (reference sequence). The CDR3 loop reads CASSLNRDYEQYF. The CDR3 bases are TGTGCCAGCAGCTTAAACAGGGACTACGAGCAGTACTTC. Supplemented by reference TRBV11-1 and TRBJ2-7, the full variable domain reads EAEVAQSPRYKITEKSQAVAFWCDPISGHATLYWYRQILGQGPELLVQFQDESVVDDSQLPKDRFSAERLKGVDSTLKIQPAELGDSAMYLCASSLNRDYEQYFGPGTRLTVT.

With regard to this clone: The sample holds other DNA sequences that translate to the same CDR3. V usage is TRBV7-2 and J usage is TRBJ1-1; 7 bases line up with TRBD1. Germline V CDR1 and CDR2: SGHTA, FQGNSA. V shed 3 bases, J shed 1 base, and the junction held 2 bases outside the gene matches. This CDR3 contains 14 residues. CDR3 in amino acids: CASSLQGGNTEAFF. CDR3 nucleotide sequence: TGTGCCAGCAGCTTGCAGGGGGGGAACACTGAAGCTTTCTTT.

The chain has TRBV2 and TRBJ2-1; 11 bases are shared with TRBD2. The CDR3 totals 15 residues. Germline V lookup: CDR1 SNHLY, CDR2 FYNNEI. V trimming: 6 bases; J trimming: 6 bases; junction bases outside the gene matches: 7. The CDR3 DNA sequence: TGTGCCAGCAGCCAGGGACTAGCGGTGAGCAATGAGCAGTTCTTC. It codes for CASSQGLAVSNEQFF.

This sequence joins TRBV11-2 and TRBJ1-3; no definite D call. This CDR3 has 15 amino acids. CDR1 SGHAT and CDR2 FQNNGV come from the germline V gene. Trimming removed 5 bases from V and 0 bases from J, with 11 bases in between. The CDR3 protein is CASSRDRPSGNTIYF. The CDR3 nucleotides read TGTGCCAGCAGCCGCGATCGTCCCTCTGGAAACACCATATATTTT.

The CDR3 DNA sequence: TGTGCCAGTAGTATTCAGGGGAGAAACACTGAAGCTTTCTTT. Translated, it gives CASSIQGRNTEAFF. The chain has TRBV19 and TRBJ1-1; a possible D gene is TRBD1 (6 bases). CDR1 is LNHDA and CDR2 is SQIVND in the germline V gene (reference sequence). This CDR3 region has 14 residues. Trimming left V 3 bases short and J 2 bases short, with 10 bases between.

The rearrangement uses TRBV9 and TRBJ2-1; D is unresolved. The germline V and J ends were trimmed by 0 bases and 0 bases, with 7 bases remaining between them. The CDR3 totals 15 residues. Germline V gene lookup returns CDR1 SGDLS and CDR2 YYNGEE. The CDR3 DNA reads TGTGCCAGCAGCGTAGCAGTAAGCTCCTACAATGAGCAGTTCTTC. Translated, it gives CASSVAVSSYNEQFF. The variable domain in full, completed from reference TRBV9 and TRBJ2-1, reads DSGVTQTPKHLITATGQRVTLRCSPRSGDLSVYWYQQSLDQGLQFLIQYYNGEERAKGNILERFSAQQFPDLHSELNLSSLELGDSALYFCASSVAVSSYNEQFFGPGTRLTVL.

This clone has only a few counts. Other DNA sequences in the sample encode the same CDR3. The gene calls are TRBV7-2 and TRBJ2-1; 9 nucleotides agree with TRBD2. The V and J ends lost 5 bases and 3 bases, in that order; junction bases with no gene match: 8. CDR3 size: 16 residues. From germline, CDR1 is SGHTA and CDR2 FQGNSA. The CDR3 DNA sequence: TGTGCCAGCAGCCCCCGCGGGGGGGCAAGCTACAATGAGCAGTTCTTC. Its translation is CASSPRGGASYNEQFF.

Here the CDR3 reads CASSFGLAGGSLLGQYF. The CDR3 nucleotides are TGTGCCAGCAGCTTTGGACTAGCGGGGGGATCGCTACTGGGGCAGTACTTC. The chain joins TRBV7-2 to TRBJ2-7; 14 nucleotides agree with TRBD2. V dropped 3 bases and J dropped 9; count of bases not matched to a gene: 13. The germline V gene has CDR1 SGHTA and CDR2 FQGNSA. The CDR3 totals 17 residues. The full variable domain, completed using reference TRBV7-2 and TRBJ2-7, is GAGVSQSPSNKVTEKGKDVELRCDPISGHTALYWYRQSLGQGLEFLIYFQGNSAPDKSGLPSDRFSAERTGGSVSTLTIQRTQQEDSAVYLCASSFGLAGGSLLGQYFGPGTRLTVT.

The chain carries TRBV5-1 and TRBJ2-3; 14 bases match TRBD2. The CDR3 has 17 amino acids. Germline trimming cut 2 bases from V and 2 bases from J; bases unmatched to any gene: 4. Germline loops: CDR1 SGHRS, CDR2 YFSETQ. This CDR3 is CASSLGLAGGHTDTQYF. CDR3 nucleotides: TGCGCCAGCAGCTTAGGACTAGCGGGGGGACACACAGATACGCAGTATTTT.

A note on this clone: The same CDR3 arises from other DNA sequences in this sample as well. The chain couples TRBV7-2 to TRBJ1-1, with no clear D. V lost 3 bases and J lost 3, with 11 bases in between. Germline loops: CDR1 SGHTA, CDR2 FQGNSA. The CDR3 has 14 residues. CDR3 in DNA: TGTGCCAGCAGCTTTGATCGGGGAGACACTGAAGCTTTCTTT. Its translation: CASSFDRGDTEAFF.